The next 3 T cell receptor beta chains were all read from a single sample in a study of pediatric ulcerative colitis. Profiled with immunoSEQ multiplex PCR; TCRdb holds only in-frame clones, not every one. There are about 32,000 clones in the sample; more than 75% occur only once, and roughly 4.3% lies in the top ten. The sequenced sample consisted of blood. The receptors were sampled from a boy aged 5-17 years with severe ulcerative colitis.

The CDR3 region is CASSYSSTGSEKLFF. DNA for the CDR3: TGTGCCAGCAGTTACTCGAGTACGGGTAGTGAAAAACTGTTTTTT. V and J are TRBV6-6 and TRBJ1-4; D ambiguous. The CDR3 runs to 15 residues. CDR1 and CDR2 (germline): MNHNY, SVGAGI (reference sequence). The V and J ends lost 0 bases and 7 bases respectively, with 12 bases between them.

This chain joins TRBV20-1 and TRBJ2-3; D unresolved. The V and J ends lost 3 bases and 4 bases respectively, with 5 bases between them. Germline CDR1 and CDR2: DFQATT and SNEGSKA (reference sequence). This CDR3 is 11 amino acids long. As DNA, the CDR3 is TGCAGTGCTAGCAGTGCAGATACGCAGTATTTT. Translation: CSASSADTQYF.

The J gene is TRBJ1-3, the V gene TRBV11-2; no reliable D call. V was trimmed by 0 bases and J by 4 bases, leaving 1 base between them. The CDR3 contains 12 residues. Germline assignment: CDR1 SGHAT and CDR2 FQNNGV. CDR3 sequence (DNA): TGTGCCAGCAGCTTAGAAGGAAACACCATATATTTT. It specifies CASSLEGNTIYF.